What follows are 5 T cell receptor beta chains derived from one specimen sequenced in a study of control samples from healthy donors and cancer patients. Produced via immunoSEQ multiplex PCR; TCRdb's table is partial and in-frame only. The sample includes 150,000 or so clones, about 90% of them seen just once. Material for sequencing was blood. The receptors shown here come from a man between 18 and 29 years old in good health.

The chain carries TRBV10-3 and TRBJ1-6; TRBD1 agrees at 10 bases. With 5 bases clipped from V and 1 base from J, the junction kept 11 bases outside the gene matches. CDR1 and CDR2 (germline): ENHRY, SYGVKD. This CDR3 is 19 amino acids long. The CDR3 bases are TGTGCCATCAGTTCTGGACAGGGGGTGGGCTCGTCCTATAATTCACCCCTCCACTTT. Translating it yields CAISSGQGVGSSYNSPLHF.

The CDR3 nucleotides are TGTGCCATCAGTGAGGGCAGATCAGGAAACACCATATATTTT. As protein: CAISEGRSGNTIYF. The chain joins TRBV10-3 to TRBJ1-3; the D is unclear. The CDR3 consists of 14 residues. From germline, CDR1 is ENHRY and CDR2 SYGVKD. V lost 2 bases and J 4 bases, leaving 9 bases between the germline ends.

The chain uses TRBV15 and TRBJ2-4; D is perhaps TRBD1 (6 bases). V was cut by 5 bases and J by 1 base, with 15 bases left in between. CDR1 LNHNV and CDR2 YYDKDF come from the germline V gene (reference sequence). This CDR3 is built from 16 residues. For the CDR3, the DNA is TGTGCCACCAGCTTACAGGGACGGGTGGCCAAAAACATTCAGTACTTC. Protein product: CATSLQGRVAKNIQYF. Variable domain in full (rest from reference TRBV15 and TRBJ2-4): DAMVIQNPRYQVTQFGKPVTLSCSQTLNHNVMYWYQQKSSQAPKLLFHYYDKDFNNEADTPDNFQSRRPNTSFCFLDIRSPGLGDTAMYLCATSLQGRVAKNIQYFGAGTRLSVL.

This chain links TRBV5-4 with TRBJ2-3; TRBD2 agrees at 14 bases. The CDR3 extends over 18 amino acids. After removal of 0 bases from V and 4 bases from J, the junction contained 7 bases not matched to a gene. Germline V lookup: CDR1 SGHNT, CDR2 YYREEE (reference sequence). This CDR3 reads CASSLDLPGLAGADTQYF. CDR3 DNA sequence: TGTGCCAGCAGCTTGGATCTACCGGGACTAGCGGGGGCAGATACGCAGTATTTT.

The chain carries TRBV15 and TRBJ2-7, with a possible D match to TRBD2 (6 bases). This CDR3 is 14 amino acids long. Trimming removed 4 bases from V and 2 bases from J, with 12 bases in between. From germline, CDR1 is LNHNV and CDR2 YYDKDF (reference sequence). CDR3 nucleotide sequence: TGTGCCACCAGCACGGGGCGGGGCCCCTACGAGCAGTACTTC. This encodes CATSTGRGPYEQYF.